What follows are 30 T cell receptor beta chains derived from one specimen sequenced in a study of control samples from healthy donors and cancer patients. Some clones are missing from TCRdb's copy, which holds only in-frame ones; the method was immunoSEQ multiplex PCR. The sample contains about 140,000 clones, about 90% of which appear only once. Sequencing was carried out using blood. These TCRs come from a man between 18 and 29 years old in good health.

This clone was observed a single time. The genes are TRBV5-6 and TRBJ2-7; 10 bases align to TRBD1. Germline V gene lookup returns CDR1 SGHDT and CDR2 YYEEEE. This CDR3 is built from 15 residues. Unmatched junction bases numbered 6, after V lost 3 bases and J lost 3 bases. This chain's CDR3 is CASSSGTGAIYEQYF. The CDR3 DNA reads as TGTGCCAGCAGCTCGGGGACAGGGGCCATCTACGAGCAGTACTTC. The entire variable domain, with the rest obtained from reference TRBV5-6 and TRBJ2-7, is as follows: DAGVTQSPTHLIKTRGQQVTLRCSPKSGHDTVSWYQQALGQGPQFIFQYYEEEERQRGNFPDRFSGHQFPNYSSELNVNALLLGDSALYLCASSSGTGAIYEQYFGPGTRLTVT.

This chain links TRBV24-1 with TRBJ1-5; possibly TRBD1 for D (5 bases). V lost 9 bases and J lost 5, with 25 bases in between. The CDR3 totals 17 residues. CDR1 is KGHDR, CDR2 SFDVKD, per germline. The CDR3 loop reads CATSLHQVQGIDQPQHF. CDR3 nucleotide sequence: TGTGCCACCTCTCTCCATCAGGTCCAGGGAATCGATCAGCCCCAGCATTTT.

The chain carries TRBV24-1 and TRBJ1-4; D gene ambiguous. Between the trimmed V and J ends, which lost 8 bases and 3 bases, there was a span of 9 bases. Germline loops: CDR1 KGHDR, CDR2 SFDVKD. CDR3 length equals 13 residues. CDR3 sequence (DNA): TGTGCCACCACGAAGGAAGCTAATGAAAAACTGTTTTTT. This sequence encodes CATTKEANEKLFF.

The chain combines TRBV6-2 or TRBV6-3 with TRBJ1-6; D is unresolved. The length of the CDR3 is 14 residues. V was cut by 5 bases and J by 8 bases, with 13 bases left in between. Per germline, CDR1 MNHEY and CDR2 SVGEGT. For the CDR3, the DNA is TGTGCCAGCAGTAACCCCGGTTGGGATTCACCCCTCCACTTT. This codes for CASSNPGWDSPLHF.

The chain uses TRBV3-1 (or the pseudogene TRBV3-2) and TRBJ1-1, with 9 bases fitting TRBD1. The length of the CDR3 is 14 residues. CDR1 and CDR2 from the germline V gene are LGHDT and YNNKEL (reference sequence). With V trimmed by 3 bases and J by 4 bases, 3 bases remained unmatched. CDR3 nucleotide sequence: TGTGCCAGCAGCCACGACAGGGGGTTCACTGAAGCTTTCTTT. Translated: CASSHDRGFTEAFF.

The V call is TRBV7-3, the J call TRBJ1-1, with TRBD1 as a possible D gene (5 bases). This CDR3 comprises 14 residues. V was cut by 2 bases and J by 4 bases, with 11 bases left in between. The germline V gene encodes CDR1 SGHTA and CDR2 FQGTGA. The CDR3 protein is CASSLFQGSTEAFF. In nucleotides, the CDR3 is TGTGCCAGCAGCTTATTTCAGGGTAGCACTGAAGCTTTCTTT.

The chain joins TRBV2 to TRBJ2-5; D unresolved. Trimming shortened V by 1 base and J by 2 bases, and 8 bases separated the two germline ends. CDR1 and CDR2 from the germline V gene are SNHLY and FYNNEI. The CDR3 loop spans 14 amino acids. The chain's CDR3 is CASSEGRYQETQYF. CDR3 DNA: TGTGCCAGCAGTGAAGGGCGATATCAAGAGACCCAGTACTTC.

This chain joins TRBV7-9 and TRBJ2-7, with 9 bases fitting TRBD2. CDR1 and CDR2 from the germline V gene are SEHNR and FQNEAQ (reference sequence). J lost 4 bases, V lost 5 bases, and 15 bases had no gene match. The CDR3 totals 17 residues. The CDR3 protein is CASSDLYGLAGQYEQYF. The DNA of the CDR3 is TGTGCCAGCAGCGACTTATACGGGCTAGCGGGGCAGTACGAGCAGTACTTC.

The chain carries TRBV29-1 and TRBJ2-1; the match to TRBD1 covers 8 bases. CDR1 and CDR2 from the germline V gene are SQVTM and ANQGSEA. With V trimmed by 3 bases and J by 7 bases, 8 bases remained unmatched. CDR3 length equals 14 residues. In DNA form, the CDR3 reads TGCAGCGTTGACCCCGGGACAGGTGGAAATGAGCAGTTCTTC. Its translation is CSVDPGTGGNEQFF.

J is TRBJ2-1 and V is TRBV12-3 or TRBV12-4; D remains unclear. Between the trimmed V and J ends, which lost 3 bases and 2 bases, there was a span of 5 bases. This CDR3 comprises 13 residues. The CDR3 loop reads CASSLLAYNEQFF. The CDR3 nucleotides read TGTGCCAGCAGTTTGCTGGCCTACAATGAGCAGTTCTTC.

The V call is TRBV27, the J call TRBJ2-2, with D unresolved. This CDR3 contains 12 residues. CDR1 is MNHEY and CDR2 is SMNVEV in the germline V gene (reference sequence). V was trimmed by 3 bases and J by 2 bases, leaving 1 base between them. CDR3 bases: TGTGCCAGCAGTTTCAACACCGGGGAGCTGTTTTTT. This translates into CASSFNTGELFF.

The chain carries TRBV3-1 (or the pseudogene TRBV3-2) and TRBJ1-3; D gene uncertain. Trimming took 0 bases from V and 5 from J, leaving 2 bases between them. Per germline, CDR1 LGHDT and CDR2 YNNKEL (reference sequence). The CDR3 is 12 amino acids. The CDR3 spells CASSQDRNTIYF. CDR3 bases: TGTGCCAGCAGCCAAGATCGAAACACCATATATTTT.

The J gene is TRBJ2-7, the V gene TRBV12-3 or TRBV12-4, with D uncertain. V lost 1 base and J 7 bases, leaving 8 bases between the germline ends. This CDR3 is 12 amino acids long. CDR3 DNA sequence: TGTGCCAGCAGTTTAGTAGGTGGGGAGCAGTACTTC. As protein: CASSLVGGEQYF.

The chain uses TRBV4-3 and TRBJ1-1; D is possibly TRBD1 (5 bases). V dropped 0 bases and J dropped 8 bases, with 10 bases sitting between them. Germline V lookup: CDR1 LGHNA, CDR2 YSLEER. The CDR3 length is 13 residues. The chain's CDR3 is CASSQEGPQEAFF. The CDR3 nucleotides read TGCGCCAGCAGCCAAGAGGGACCACAAGAAGCTTTCTTT.

Details on this clone: The germline gene is not matched at one end of the junction; a read error may be the cause. The rearrangement links TRBV15 to TRBJ2-1, with D tentatively TRBD2 (7 bases). CDR3 length: 16 residues. CDR1 and CDR2 from the germline V gene are LNHNV and YYDKDF (reference sequence). CDR3 sequence reads: CATGRVRGGRYNEQFF. The CDR3 nucleotides are TGTGCCACCGGCAGAGTACGCGGGGGCCGATACAATGAGCAGTTCTTC.

V and J are TRBV25-1 and TRBJ2-5, with 8 bases that match TRBD1. Germline assignment: CDR1 MGHDK and CDR2 SYGVNS. The J segment lost 4 bases and the V segment lost 3 bases, leaving 10 bases of the junction unmatched. CDR3 length: 16 residues. The CDR3 loop is CASSDATAGGRETQYF. DNA of the CDR3: TGTGCCAGCAGTGACGCCACCGCAGGGGGCAGAGAGACCCAGTACTTC.

The V call is TRBV2, the J call TRBJ1-1; possibly TRBD1 for D (6 bases). CDR1 and CDR2 (germline): SNHLY, FYNNEI. This CDR3 is 14 amino acids long. V lost 7 bases and J 4 bases, leaving 16 bases between the germline ends. CDR3 DNA: TGTGCCAGCAAGCCGGGACAAAGGAGCACTGAAGCTTTCTTT. Protein: CASKPGQRSTEAFF.

The chain has TRBV7-9 and TRBJ2-7, with D tentatively TRBD1 or TRBD2 (5 bases each). The CDR3 covers 15 residues. Germline V CDR1 and CDR2: SEHNR, FQNEAQ (reference sequence). V was trimmed by 4 bases and J by 0 bases, leaving 13 bases between them. CDR3 sequence reads: CASSWDRDVSYEQYF. In DNA form, the CDR3 reads TGTGCCAGCAGCTGGGACCGGGACGTCTCCTACGAGCAGTACTTC.

This chain links TRBV7-3 with TRBJ1-1, with no clear D. The ends were cut back, 5 bases at V and 0 bases at J, with 13 bases in the middle. There are 15 residues in the CDR3. From germline, CDR1 is SGHTA and CDR2 FQGTGA. The CDR3 coding sequence is TGTGCCAGCAGCCCAATGGGTCCGATGAACACTGAAGCTTTCTTT. It codes for CASSPMGPMNTEAFF.

The sample holds one count of this clone. The CDR3 bases are TGTGCCAGCAGTGAGGGACAGGGGAACACTGAAGCTTTCTTT. Amino acids: CASSEGQGNTEAFF. The rearrangement joins TRBV6-1 to TRBJ1-1; 9 bases agree with TRBD1. J was trimmed by 1 base and V by 3 bases; bases with no gene match: 0. Germline assignment: CDR1 MNHNS and CDR2 SASEGT. The CDR3 is 14 amino acids.

CDR3 sequence reads: CASSLPGTGGYSEKLFF. As DNA, the CDR3 is TGTGCCAGCAGCCTACCCGGGACAGGGGGCTATTCGGAAAAACTGTTTTTT. The chain has TRBV3-1 (or the pseudogene TRBV3-2) and TRBJ1-4, with 12 bases identical to TRBD1. Trimming cost V 4 bases and J 8 bases; bases outside gene matches: 11. Germline V CDR1 and CDR2: LGHDT, YNNKEL (reference sequence). This CDR3 is built from 17 residues.

V is TRBV25-1 and J is TRBJ2-1, with TRBD1 identical over 7 bases. Germline lookup yields CDR1 MGHDK and CDR2 SYGVNS. J lost 9 bases, V lost 7 bases, and 9 bases had no gene match. The CDR3 is made up of 13 amino acids. CDR3 residues: CASKGGPNREQFF. The DNA of the CDR3 is TGTGCCAGCAAAGGGGGCCCCAATCGTGAGCAGTTCTTC.

The V gene is TRBV15, the J gene TRBJ1-2; D is undetermined. This CDR3 region has 15 residues. CDR1 and CDR2 (germline): LNHNV, YYDKDF (reference sequence). V lost 3 bases, J lost 4 bases, and 15 bases lay in between. Here the CDR3 DNA reads TGTGCCACCAGCAGGAAGGAGGGATCCCCCTATGGCTACACCTTC. This gives the protein CATSRKEGSPYGYTF.

The chain has TRBV24-1 and TRBJ2-1, with D perhaps matching TRBD1 (8 bases). The V end was cut by 3 bases, the J end by 6 bases, with 17 bases between. The germline V gene encodes CDR1 KGHDR and CDR2 SFDVKD. There are 16 residues in the CDR3. CDR3 sequence: CATSDLPDREGNEQFF. In DNA, the CDR3 is TGTGCCACCAGTGATCTCCCGGACAGGGAGGGCAATGAGCAGTTCTTC.

The chain joins TRBV3-1 (or the pseudogene TRBV3-2) to TRBJ2-5; D unresolved. This CDR3 contains 14 residues. Germline V gene sequence: CDR1 LGHDT, CDR2 YNNKEL (reference sequence). V dropped 3 bases and J dropped 5 bases, with 13 bases sitting between them. In DNA, the CDR3 is TGTGCCAGCAGCCAGGATAGGGCCCGGGAGACCCAGTACTTC. This translates into CASSQDRARETQYF.

The chain joins TRBV25-1 to TRBJ1-2, with no clear D. The CDR3 length is 11 residues. Trimming took off 3 bases at V and 8 bases at J, with 7 bases between the two ends. Germline V lookup: CDR1 MGHDK, CDR2 SYGVNS. The CDR3 protein is CASSDRKGYTF. The CDR3 coding sequence is TGTGCCAGCAGTGACCGCAAAGGCTACACCTTC.

For this clone: The junction departs from germline at one end; a sequencing error may be responsible. CDR3 nucleotide sequence: TGTGCCAGTAAAACCCAAGCCGGGAACGCTGAAGCTTTCTTT. Its translation: CASKTQAGNAEAFF. This chain links TRBV19 with TRBJ1-1, with D unresolved. Germline V gene lookup returns CDR1 LNHDA and CDR2 SQIVND (reference sequence). CDR3 length: 14 amino acids.

The chain combines TRBV7-3 with TRBJ2-1; 7 nucleotides align to TRBD2. CDR1 and CDR2 from the germline V gene are SGHTA and FQGTGA. V lost 0 bases to trimming and J lost 10 bases; unmatched junction nucleotides: 3. CDR3 length equals 13 residues. The CDR3 DNA is TGTGCCAGCAGCTTAACTTCCGGGGGGGAGCAGTTCTTC. This sequence encodes CASSLTSGGEQFF.

This chain uses TRBV5-1 with TRBJ2-7; unclear D gene. The V gene's germline CDR1 is SGHRS and CDR2 YFSETQ. V was trimmed by 7 bases and J by 3 bases, leaving 8 bases between them. The CDR3 is 11 amino acids. CDR3 sequence (DNA): TGCGCCAGCGCGACGGGCTACGAGCAGTACTTC. It specifies CASATGYEQYF.

This clone was recorded once. J is TRBJ2-7 and V is TRBV5-6; TRBD1 matches 11 bases. With 6 bases clipped from V and 3 bases from J, the junction kept 8 bases outside the gene matches. Germline CDR1 SGHDT, CDR2 YYEEEE. The CDR3 runs 15 residues. The CDR3 here is CASTSPGTGGYEQYF. CDR3 DNA sequence: TGTGCCAGCACCTCCCCCGGGACAGGGGGCTACGAGCAGTACTTC.